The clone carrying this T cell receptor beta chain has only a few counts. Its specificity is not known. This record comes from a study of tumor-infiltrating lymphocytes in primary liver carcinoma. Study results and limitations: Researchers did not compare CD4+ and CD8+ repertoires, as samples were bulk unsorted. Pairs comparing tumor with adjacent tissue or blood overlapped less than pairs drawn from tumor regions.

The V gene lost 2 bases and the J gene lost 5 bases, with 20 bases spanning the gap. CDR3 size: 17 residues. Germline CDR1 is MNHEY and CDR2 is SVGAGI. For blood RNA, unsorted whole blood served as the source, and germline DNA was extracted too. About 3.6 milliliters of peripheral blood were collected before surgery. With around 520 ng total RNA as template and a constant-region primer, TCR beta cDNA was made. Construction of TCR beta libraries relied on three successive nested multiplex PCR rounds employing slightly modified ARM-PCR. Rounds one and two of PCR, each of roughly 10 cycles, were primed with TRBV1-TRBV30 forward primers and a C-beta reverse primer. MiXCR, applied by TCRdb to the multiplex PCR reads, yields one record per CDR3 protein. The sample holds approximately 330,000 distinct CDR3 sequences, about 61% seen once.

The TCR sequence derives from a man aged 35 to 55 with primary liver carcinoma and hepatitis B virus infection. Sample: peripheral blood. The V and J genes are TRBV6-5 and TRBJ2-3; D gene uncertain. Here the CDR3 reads CASSYTPRLAREDTQYF. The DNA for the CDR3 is TGTGCCAGCAGTTACACCCCCAGATTAGCCCGTGAAGATACGCAGTATTTT.